This T cell receptor beta chain was recovered during a study of long-term antiretroviral therapy in people with HIV. The authors ran the immunoSEQ assay, v3.0, at survey level. This table comes from immunoSEQ multiplex PCR, and its TCRdb copy is limited to in-frame clones, with some not included. In the table there are 25,000 to 35,000 clones, around 96% of which are singletons. The CDR3 is made up of 13 amino acids. The V end lost 2 bases, the J end lost 10 bases, and 13 bases lay between the germline ends. CDR1 and CDR2 from the germline V gene are MNHNS and SASEGT. The receptor comes from a man aged 25-45 years with HIV. This chain links TRBV6-1 with TRBJ2-3; D may be TRBD2 (5 bases). The sample was unsorted PBMCs, taken approximately 6.8 years after starting antiretroviral therapy. In DNA, the CDR3 is TGTGCCAGCAGTGAATATACGGTGGGAGCGCAGTATTTT. Translation: CASSEYTVGAQYF.